This is a list of T cell receptor beta chains from one sample in a study of blood T cell repertoires in COVID-19. Measured with immunoSEQ multiplex PCR; TCRdb has only the in-frame clones, and not every one. The sample lists about 170,000 clones, approximately 84% occurring once. The specimen sequenced was PBMCs or T cells enriched from blood (not recorded which). The receptors derive from a man aged 45 to 65 who had recovered from COVID-19. The CDR3 runs from the conserved cysteine through the conserved F or W. The order of the fields is D gene, V gene, J gene, clone size, CDR3 DNA, CDR3 protein. A D gene is named only where the DNA matches it firmly. Clone size is shown for a subset of rows, as once, few, many or a class of expanded clone.

D gene: NA; V gene: TRBV4-3; J gene: TRBJ2-3; clone size: NA; CDR3 DNA: TGCGCCAGCAGCCTTATTAGCACAGATACGCAGTATTTT; CDR3 protein: CASSLISTDTQYF
D gene: TRBD1; V gene: TRBV25-1; J gene: TRBJ1-2; clone size: NA; CDR3 DNA: TGTGCCAGCCGCCCCTCAGAGGGACAGGGCAGTGGCTACACCTTC; CDR3 protein: CASRPSEGQGSGYTF
D gene: TRBD1; V gene: TRBV27; J gene: TRBJ2-2; clone size: NA; CDR3 DNA: TGTGCCAGCTCACCGGGACAGGGGTGGAACACCGGGGAGCTGTTTTTT; CDR3 protein: CASSPGQGWNTGELFF
D gene: NA; V gene: TRBV2; J gene: TRBJ1-1; clone size: NA; CDR3 DNA: TGTGCCAGCAGATCCCTTCCGGGACATGCAGCTTTCTTT; CDR3 protein: CASRSLPGHAAFF
D gene: TRBD2; V gene: TRBV18; J gene: TRBJ2-6; clone size: NA; CDR3 DNA: TGTGCCAGCTCACCCACTAGCGGAATAAGCTCTGGGGCCAACGTCCTGACTTTC; CDR3 protein: CASSPTSGISSGANVLTF
D gene: TRBD1; V gene: TRBV10-3; J gene: TRBJ1-5; clone size: NA; CDR3 DNA: TGTGCCATCAGTGAAAGGGGGCAGGGGCAGCCCCAGCATTTT; CDR3 protein: CAISERGQGQPQHF
D gene: NA; V gene: TRBV4-1; J gene: TRBJ2-6; clone size: NA; CDR3 DNA: TGCGCCAGCAGCCAAGGTCGGGGCTCTGGGGCCAACGTCCTGACTTTC; CDR3 protein: CASSQGRGSGANVLTF
D gene: NA; V gene: TRBV19; J gene: TRBJ2-1; clone size: NA; CDR3 DNA: TGTGCCAGTAGTATGTCGGGGTTGAGAAACAATGAGCAGTTCTTC; CDR3 protein: CASSMSGLRNNEQFF
D gene: NA; V gene: TRBV11-2; J gene: TRBJ1-2; clone size: NA; CDR3 DNA: TGTGCCAGCAGCTTAGATCGCCCTCCTCTGAGCCTCTATGGCTACACCTTC; CDR3 protein: CASSLDRPPLSLYGYTF
D gene: NA; V gene: TRBV21-1; J gene: TRBJ2-1; clone size: NA; CDR3 DNA: TGTGCCAGCAGCACCAAGTCGATAGGGGGCTCCTACAATGAGCAGTTCTTC; CDR3 protein: CASSTKSIGGSYNEQFF
D gene: TRBD2; V gene: TRBV11-2; J gene: TRBJ2-3; clone size: NA; CDR3 DNA: TGTGCCAGCAGACCGCTCTCTTTGGCCGGGACTAGCCGGGATACGCAGTATTTT; CDR3 protein: CASRPLSLAGTSRDTQYF
D gene: NA; V gene: TRBV10-3; J gene: TRBJ2-2; clone size: NA; CDR3 DNA: TGTGCCATCAGTGCTAAGAAGGGGGCGAACACCGGGGAGCTGTTTTTT; CDR3 protein: CAISAKKGANTGELFF
D gene: NA; V gene: TRBV18; J gene: TRBJ1-5; clone size: NA; CDR3 DNA: TGTGCCAGCTCACCACGACAGGATCAGCCCCAGCATTTT; CDR3 protein: CASSPRQDQPQHF
D gene: NA; V gene: TRBV30; J gene: TRBJ1-3; clone size: NA; CDR3 DNA: TGTGCCTGGAGTCGCAGCTCTGGAAACACCATATATTTT; CDR3 protein: CAWSRSSGNTIYF
D gene: TRBD2; V gene: TRBV4-2; J gene: TRBJ2-7; clone size: NA; CDR3 DNA: TGTGCCAGCAGCCCCCTGGGTAGCGGGGGTCACTACGAGCAGTACTTC; CDR3 protein: CASSPLGSGGHYEQYF
D gene: NA; V gene: TRBV6-5; J gene: TRBJ2-7; clone size: NA; CDR3 DNA: TGTGCCAGCAAGGTGGGACACTCCTACGAGCAGTACTTC; CDR3 protein: CASKVGHSYEQYF
D gene: NA; V gene: TRBV19; J gene: TRBJ1-2; clone size: NA; CDR3 DNA: TGTGCCAGTAGTATCCCAGGGGATGTCTATGGCTACACCTTC; CDR3 protein: CASSIPGDVYGYTF
D gene: TRBD1; V gene: TRBV6-5; J gene: TRBJ2-7; clone size: NA; CDR3 DNA: TGTGCCAGCAAACCTAGACAGGGTAACTCCTACGAGCAGTACTTC; CDR3 protein: CASKPRQGNSYEQYF
D gene: NA; V gene: TRBV6-5; J gene: TRBJ2-5; clone size: NA; CDR3 DNA: TGTGCCAGCAGTTACGCGCAGGGGAATAGGAAGACCCAGTACTTC; CDR3 protein: CASSYAQGNRKTQYF
D gene: NA; V gene: TRBV4-2; J gene: TRBJ1-1; clone size: NA; CDR3 DNA: TGTGCCAGCAGTCCCCCGCCCACATTGGTTGACACTGAAGCTTTCTTT; CDR3 protein: CASSPPPTLVDTEAFF
D gene: NA; V gene: TRBV29-1; J gene: TRBJ1-2; clone size: NA; CDR3 DNA: TGCAGCGTTGAAAGGGTGCCGGGAAGAGGAGATGGCTACACCTTC; CDR3 protein: CSVERVPGRGDGYTF
D gene: TRBD1; V gene: TRBV6-5; J gene: TRBJ1-5; clone size: NA; CDR3 DNA: TGTGCCAGCAGTCGGGACAGGGGAGCCCAGCATTTT; CDR3 protein: CASSRDRGAQHF
D gene: TRBD1; V gene: TRBV6-5; J gene: TRBJ1-5; clone size: NA; CDR3 DNA: TGTGCCAGCAGAATGGGACAGGGGATTAGTCAGCCCCAGCATTTT; CDR3 protein: CASRMGQGISQPQHF
D gene: NA; V gene: TRBV28; J gene: TRBJ2-7; clone size: NA; CDR3 DNA: TGTGCCAGCAGCTGGCAGGGCCCCTACGAGCAGTACTTC; CDR3 protein: CASSWQGPYEQYF
D gene: NA; V gene: TRBV2; J gene: TRBJ1-1; clone size: NA; CDR3 DNA: TGTGCCAGCAGCGGACAGAGCTGGACTGAAGCTTTCTTT; CDR3 protein: CASSGQSWTEAFF
D gene: NA; V gene: TRBV27; J gene: TRBJ1-3; clone size: many; CDR3 DNA: TGTGCCAGCAGTCCCAACAGGGACTCTGGAAACACCATATATTTT; CDR3 protein: CASSPNRDSGNTIYF
D gene: NA; V gene: TRBV3-1/TRBV3-2; J gene: TRBJ2-3; clone size: once; CDR3 DNA: TGTGCCAGCAGCCCCGGGGTTGTAGTTACAGATACGCAGTATTTT; CDR3 protein: CASSPGVVVTDTQYF
D gene: NA; V gene: TRBV7-2; J gene: TRBJ1-1; clone size: NA; CDR3 DNA: TGTGCCAGCAGCACCTTCGGTGAAGCTTTCTTT; CDR3 protein: CASSTFGEAFF
D gene: NA; V gene: TRBV6-5; J gene: TRBJ1-2; clone size: NA; CDR3 DNA: TGTGCCAGCAGTCGGACAGCGAACTATGGCTACACCTTC; CDR3 protein: CASSRTANYGYTF
D gene: NA; V gene: TRBV7-2; J gene: TRBJ1-2; clone size: NA; CDR3 DNA: TGTGCCAGCAGCTTAATGAGGGTTTCTGGCTACACCTTC; CDR3 protein: CASSLMRVSGYTF
D gene: NA; V gene: TRBV2; J gene: TRBJ1-1; clone size: NA; CDR3 DNA: TGTGCCAGCAGTGGGCCGATGAACACTGAAGCTTTCTTT; CDR3 protein: CASSGPMNTEAFF
D gene: NA; V gene: TRBV15; J gene: TRBJ1-1; clone size: NA; CDR3 DNA: TGTGCCACACAGGGTAACACTGAAGCTTTCTTT; CDR3 protein: CATQGNTEAFF
D gene: TRBD2; V gene: TRBV2; J gene: TRBJ2-1; clone size: NA; CDR3 DNA: TGTGCCAGCAGTGAACTCGTTGGTAGCGGGGGTGAGCAGTTCTTC; CDR3 protein: CASSELVGSGGEQFF
D gene: TRBD1; V gene: TRBV7-8; J gene: TRBJ1-2; clone size: NA; CDR3 DNA: TGTGCCAGCAGCTTAAAAGCCGGGACAGTTGGCTACACCTTC; CDR3 protein: CASSLKAGTVGYTF
D gene: TRBD1; V gene: TRBV5-4; J gene: TRBJ1-2; clone size: few; CDR3 DNA: TGTGCCAGCAGCGACGGGACAGGGGGACCTGGCTATGGCTACACCTTC; CDR3 protein: CASSDGTGGPGYGYTF
D gene: NA; V gene: TRBV6-1; J gene: TRBJ1-5; clone size: NA; CDR3 DNA: TGTGCCAGCAGTGGGAGGGCAGTTAGCAATCAGCCCCAGCATTTT; CDR3 protein: CASSGRAVSNQPQHF
D gene: TRBD1; V gene: TRBV5-1; J gene: TRBJ1-2; clone size: NA; CDR3 DNA: TGCGCCAGCAGCTTCCAGGGGGCGGAGGGCTACACCTTC; CDR3 protein: CASSFQGAEGYTF
D gene: TRBD2; V gene: TRBV3-1/TRBV3-2; J gene: TRBJ2-2; clone size: once; CDR3 DNA: TGTGCCAGCAGCCAAATTCTAGCGGGGGTCGACACCGGGGAGCTGTTTTTT; CDR3 protein: CASSQILAGVDTGELFF
D gene: NA; V gene: TRBV27; J gene: TRBJ2-2; clone size: NA; CDR3 DNA: TGTGCCAGCAGTTTAAGGGGGATAGGGCAGGACGCTGCCGGGGAGCTGTTTTTT; CDR3 protein: CASSLRGIGQDAAGELFF
D gene: TRBD2; V gene: TRBV3-1/TRBV3-2; J gene: TRBJ2-5; clone size: NA; CDR3 DNA: TGTGCCAGCAGCCGAGGGACTAGCGGGGTGGCCCAGTACTTC; CDR3 protein: CASSRGTSGVAQYF
D gene: NA; V gene: TRBV7-9; J gene: TRBJ2-2; clone size: NA; CDR3 DNA: TGTGCCAGCAGCCCTAGAATTATCACCGGGGAGCTGTTTTTT; CDR3 protein: CASSPRIITGELFF
D gene: NA; V gene: TRBV6-5; J gene: TRBJ2-1; clone size: NA; CDR3 DNA: TGTGCCAGCAGTTACCATCCAGGGATGGGGATGAATGAGCAGTTCTTC; CDR3 protein: CASSYHPGMGMNEQFF
D gene: TRBD1; V gene: TRBV11-3; J gene: TRBJ1-2; clone size: NA; CDR3 DNA: TGTGCCAGCAGCTTTCCAGGGGGCTATGGCTACACCTTC; CDR3 protein: CASSFPGGYGYTF
D gene: NA; V gene: TRBV30; J gene: TRBJ1-3; clone size: NA; CDR3 DNA: TGTGCCTGGAGTGTACTAGGGGGCTCTGGAAACACCATATATTTT; CDR3 protein: CAWSVLGGSGNTIYF
D gene: NA; V gene: TRBV4-3; J gene: TRBJ2-2; clone size: NA; CDR3 DNA: TGCGCCAGCAGCCAAGATCGGACTATCGGGGGCGGGGAGCTGTTTTTT; CDR3 protein: CASSQDRTIGGGELFF
D gene: TRBD1; V gene: TRBV18; J gene: TRBJ2-7; clone size: NA; CDR3 DNA: TGTGCCAGCTCACCCGGGGACAGGGCCTACGAGCAGTACTTC; CDR3 protein: CASSPGDRAYEQYF
D gene: NA; V gene: TRBV6-6; J gene: TRBJ2-1; clone size: few; CDR3 DNA: TGTGCCAGTCTGAGGGGGTATGAGCAGTTCTTC; CDR3 protein: CASLRGYEQFF
D gene: NA; V gene: TRBV4-1; J gene: TRBJ2-5; clone size: few; CDR3 DNA: TGCGCCAGCAGCCGGACACTCGCCCAAGAGACCCAGTACTTC; CDR3 protein: CASSRTLAQETQYF
D gene: NA; V gene: TRBV2; J gene: TRBJ1-3; clone size: NA; CDR3 DNA: TGTGCCAGCCGGGGGAGGCGGGACGCCTACGGGAACACCATATATTTT; CDR3 protein: CASRGRRDAYGNTIYF
D gene: NA; V gene: TRBV5-6; J gene: TRBJ1-3; clone size: once; CDR3 DNA: TGTGCCAGCAGCTTCGGTGGCGATCGGAGTGGAAACACCATATATTTT; CDR3 protein: CASSFGGDRSGNTIYF
D gene: NA; V gene: TRBV14; J gene: TRBJ2-2; clone size: once; CDR3 DNA: TGTGCCAGCAGCCAACCGGGGGCGAACACCGGGGAGCTGTTTTTT; CDR3 protein: CASSQPGANTGELFF
D gene: NA; V gene: TRBV6-1; J gene: TRBJ1-5; clone size: NA; CDR3 DNA: TGTGCCAGCAGTGGGGGGATACAGGGTAGCAATCAGCCCCAGCATTTT; CDR3 protein: CASSGGIQGSNQPQHF
D gene: NA; V gene: TRBV15; J gene: TRBJ1-1; clone size: once; CDR3 DNA: TGTGCCACCAGCAGAGATTCGGGTCGGACTGAAGCTTTCTTT; CDR3 protein: CATSRDSGRTEAFF
D gene: NA; V gene: TRBV12-5; J gene: TRBJ1-2; clone size: NA; CDR3 DNA: TGTGCTAGTGGCGTAGTCTCCCGCTATGGCTACACCTTC; CDR3 protein: CASGVVSRYGYTF
D gene: NA; V gene: TRBV5-4; J gene: TRBJ1-1; clone size: NA; CDR3 DNA: TGTGCCAGCAGCTTGAGGGGGAACACTGAAGCTTTCTTT; CDR3 protein: CASSLRGNTEAFF